This TCR beta chain was captured in a study of shared clonotypes between healthy human individuals. The protocol was immunoSEQ multiplex PCR, while the TCRdb copy is restricted to in-frame clones and leaves out a portion. The table records roughly 2,500,000 clones, approximately 93% of them present only once. With 0 bases removed from V and 2 bases from J, the gap between germline ends came to 9 bases. The CDR3 extends over 14 amino acids. Germline-derived CDR1 and CDR2 are SGDLS and YYNGEE. The TCR comes from a young man in good health. Some clones in this sample may be carry-over from other donors' samples. The J gene is TRBJ2-7, the V gene TRBV9; D gene uncertain. What was sequenced was naive CD4+ T cells from PBMCs. Stated subset: CD45RA+ positively selected. CDR3: CASSVGGDPYEQYF. The CDR3 DNA sequence: TGTGCCAGCAGCGTAGGCGGAGACCCCTACGAGCAGTACTTC.